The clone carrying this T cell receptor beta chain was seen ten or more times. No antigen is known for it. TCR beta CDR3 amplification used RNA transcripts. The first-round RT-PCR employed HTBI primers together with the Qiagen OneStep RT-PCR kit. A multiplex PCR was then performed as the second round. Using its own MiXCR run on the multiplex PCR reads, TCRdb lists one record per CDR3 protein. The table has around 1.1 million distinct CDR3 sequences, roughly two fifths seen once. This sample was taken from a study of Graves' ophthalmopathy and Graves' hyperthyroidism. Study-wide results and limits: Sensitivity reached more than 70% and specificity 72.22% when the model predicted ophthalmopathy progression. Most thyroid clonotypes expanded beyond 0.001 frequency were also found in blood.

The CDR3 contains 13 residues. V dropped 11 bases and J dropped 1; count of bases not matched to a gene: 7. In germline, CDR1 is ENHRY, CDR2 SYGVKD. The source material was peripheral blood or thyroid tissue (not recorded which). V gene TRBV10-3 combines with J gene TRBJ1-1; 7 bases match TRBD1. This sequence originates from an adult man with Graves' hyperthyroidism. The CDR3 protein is CASGGGQNTEAFF. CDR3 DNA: TGTGCCTCAGGGGGGGGGCAGAACACTGAAGCTTTCTTT.